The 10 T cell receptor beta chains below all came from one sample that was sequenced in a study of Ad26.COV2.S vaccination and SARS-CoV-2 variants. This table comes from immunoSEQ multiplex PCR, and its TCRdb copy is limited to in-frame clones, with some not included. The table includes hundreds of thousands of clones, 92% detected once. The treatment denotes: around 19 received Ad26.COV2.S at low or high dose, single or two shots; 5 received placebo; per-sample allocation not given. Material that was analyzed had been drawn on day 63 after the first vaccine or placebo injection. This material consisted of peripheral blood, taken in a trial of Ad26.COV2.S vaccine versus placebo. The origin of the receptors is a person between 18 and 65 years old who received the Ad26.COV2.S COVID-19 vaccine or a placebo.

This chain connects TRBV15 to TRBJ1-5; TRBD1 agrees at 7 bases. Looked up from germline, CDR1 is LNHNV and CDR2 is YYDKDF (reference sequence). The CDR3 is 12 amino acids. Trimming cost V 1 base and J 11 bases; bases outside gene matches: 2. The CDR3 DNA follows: TGTGCCACCAGCAGAGGACAGGGAGCCCAGCATTTT. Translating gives CATSRGQGAQHF.

CDR3 coding DNA: TGCGCCAGCAGCCAAGGAACAGGGCTAGGGAAAGGCTACACCTTC. Residues: CASSQGTGLGKGYTF. The gene calls are TRBV4-3 and TRBJ1-2; D is possibly TRBD1 (6 bases). The CDR3 has 15 residues. Trimming took 1 base from V and 8 from J, leaving 17 bases between them. CDR1 LGHNA and CDR2 YSLEER come from the germline V gene.

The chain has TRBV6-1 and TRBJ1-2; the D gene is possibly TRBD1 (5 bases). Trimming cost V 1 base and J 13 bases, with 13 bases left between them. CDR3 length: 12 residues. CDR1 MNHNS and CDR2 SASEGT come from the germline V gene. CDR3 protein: CASSEGAGVFTF. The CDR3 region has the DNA TGTGCCAGCAGTGAAGGGGCGGGGGTATTCACCTTC.

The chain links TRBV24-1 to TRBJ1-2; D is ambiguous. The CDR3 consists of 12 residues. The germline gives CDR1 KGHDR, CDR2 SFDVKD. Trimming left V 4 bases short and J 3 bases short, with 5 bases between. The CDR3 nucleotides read TGTGCCACCAGTGACAGAGACTATGGCTACACCTTC. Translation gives CATSDRDYGYTF.

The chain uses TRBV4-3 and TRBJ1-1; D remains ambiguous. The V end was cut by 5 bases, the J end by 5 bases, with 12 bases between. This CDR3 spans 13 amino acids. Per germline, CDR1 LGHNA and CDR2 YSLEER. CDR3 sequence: CASSTRLGTEAFF. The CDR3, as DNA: TGCGCCAGCAGCACTAGGTTGGGGACTGAAGCTTTCTTT.

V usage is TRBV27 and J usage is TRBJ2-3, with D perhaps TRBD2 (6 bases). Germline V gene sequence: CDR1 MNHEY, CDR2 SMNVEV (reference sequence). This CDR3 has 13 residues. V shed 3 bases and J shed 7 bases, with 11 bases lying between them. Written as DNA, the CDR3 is TGTGCCAGCAGTTTGTCGGGACTCTATACGCAGTATTTT. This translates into CASSLSGLYTQYF.

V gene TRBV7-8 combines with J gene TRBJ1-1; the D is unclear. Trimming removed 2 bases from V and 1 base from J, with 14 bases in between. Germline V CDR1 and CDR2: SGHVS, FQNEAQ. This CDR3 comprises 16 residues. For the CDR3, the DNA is TGTGCCAGCAGCTTAAATGGGCCAGCCGGGAACACTGAAGCTTTCTTT. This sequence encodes CASSLNGPAGNTEAFF. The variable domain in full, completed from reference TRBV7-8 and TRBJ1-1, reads GAGVSQSPRYKVAKRGQDVALRCDPISGHVSLFWYQQALGQGPEFLTYFQNEAQLDKSGLPSDRFFAERPEGSVSTLKIQRTQQEDSAVYLCASSLNGPAGNTEAFFGQGTRLTVV.

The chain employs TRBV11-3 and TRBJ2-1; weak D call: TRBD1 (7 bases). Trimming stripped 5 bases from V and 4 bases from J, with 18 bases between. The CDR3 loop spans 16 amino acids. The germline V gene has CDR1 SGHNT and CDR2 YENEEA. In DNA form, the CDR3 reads TGTGCCAGCAGCGAGACAGGGACTCGGACTTACAATGAGCAGTTCTTC. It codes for CASSETGTRTYNEQFF.

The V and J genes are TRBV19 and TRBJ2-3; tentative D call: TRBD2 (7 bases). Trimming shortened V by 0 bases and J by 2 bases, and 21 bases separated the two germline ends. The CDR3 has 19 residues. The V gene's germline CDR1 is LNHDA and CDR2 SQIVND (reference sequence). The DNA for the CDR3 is TGTGCCAGTAGTATAGATCGTCTACTAGGGGGGGGATACACAGATACGCAGTATTTT. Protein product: CASSIDRLLGGGYTDTQYF.

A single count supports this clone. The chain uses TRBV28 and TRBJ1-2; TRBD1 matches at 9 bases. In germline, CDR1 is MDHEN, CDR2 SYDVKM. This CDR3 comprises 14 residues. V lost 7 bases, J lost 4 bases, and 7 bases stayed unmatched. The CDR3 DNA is TGTGCCAGCACGGACAGGGGCGCCGGCTATGGCTACACCTTC. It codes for CASTDRGAGYGYTF.